This record looks at one T cell receptor (beta chain) sequence and its context. The source of the sample is a study of OX40 agonist ivuxolimab in advanced cancers. Background on the study: In this cohort, patients received ivuxolimab, an agonistic anti-OX40 (CD134) antibody. Therapy given before enrollment (anti-PD-1, anti-PD-L1 or anti-CTLA-4) was allowed, and around 44% had some.

Blood got drawn at baseline, again on cycle 4 day 1, and then on cycle 7 day 1. This CDR3 contains 19 residues. V was clipped by 3 bases and J by 0 bases; unmatched bases: 7. The germline gives CDR1 PRHDT, CDR2 FYEKMQ (reference sequence). Profiled with immunoSEQ multiplex PCR; TCRdb holds only in-frame clones, not every one. In the table there are 75,000 to 90,000 clones, roughly nine tenths of which are singletons. Sequenced material: CD4+ or CD8+ T cells sorted from blood, taken in a trial of the OX40 agonist ivuxolimab. The V gene is TRBV13, the J gene TRBJ2-3; 15 bases are shared with TRBD2. The clonotype originates from an adult with an advanced solid tumor such as melanoma, head and neck, liver or kidney cancer. The CDR3 spells CASSFLGLAGGHSTDTQYF. DNA for the CDR3: TGTGCCAGCAGCTTCTTGGGACTAGCGGGGGGCCATAGCACAGATACGCAGTATTTT.